What follows is one T cell receptor beta chain and its context. What it recognizes is unknown. Germline V gene lookup returns CDR1 DFQATT and CDR2 SNEGSKA (reference sequence). V gave up 1 base and J gave up 4 bases, with 13 bases separating them. The CDR3 is 14 residues long. These data belong to a study of T-cell memory formation after mild COVID-19. Background on the study: Each donor largely had its own TCR clusters.

Using its own MiXCR run on the 5' RACE reads, TCRdb lists one record per CDR3 protein. The sample carries 450,000 to 700,000 distinct CDR3 sequences, 15% to 20% recorded once. Study-level points and caveats: Second-wave clones peaking on day 37 lacked confirmed SARS-CoV-2 specificity. The study found balanced CD4/CD8 in clones contracting day 15 to 85 and a CD4+ lean in later expanders.

The receptor comes from an adult woman who had mild COVID-19 (a few samples of this study predate the infection). Cell type and time point are not known. The source material was PBMCs or a T cell subset sorted from them (not recorded which). The chain employs TRBV20-1 and TRBJ1-2; no clear D gene. The CDR3 region is CSARGAVDFYGYTF. The CDR3 nucleotides are TGCAGTGCTAGAGGGGCGGTGGACTTCTATGGCTACACCTTC.